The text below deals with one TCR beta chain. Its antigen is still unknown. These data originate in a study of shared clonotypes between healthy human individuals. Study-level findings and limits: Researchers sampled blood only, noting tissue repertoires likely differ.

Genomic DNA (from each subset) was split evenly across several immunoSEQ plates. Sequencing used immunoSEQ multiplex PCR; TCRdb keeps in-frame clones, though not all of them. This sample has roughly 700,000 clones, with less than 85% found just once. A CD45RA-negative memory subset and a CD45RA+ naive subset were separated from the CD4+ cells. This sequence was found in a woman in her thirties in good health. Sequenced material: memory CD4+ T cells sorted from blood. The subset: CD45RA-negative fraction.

In DNA form, the CDR3 reads TGCGCCAGCAGCCCTGGACTAGCGGTCCAAGAGACCCAGTACTTC. The encoded protein is CASSPGLAVQETQYF. This rearrangement joins TRBV5-1 to TRBJ2-5, with 10 positions matching TRBD2. The ends lost 4 bases at V and 1 base at J; junction bases unmatched: 4. The CDR3 is made up of 15 amino acids. Germline CDR1 SGHRS, CDR2 YFSETQ.